One and the same sample provided the 19 T cell receptor beta chains below, sequenced in a study of blood T cells in healthy people across ages (dated by TCRdb to the mid-2010s). Library prep was done by 5' RACE. Reads for this sample came from an Illumina HiSeq 2500. A second roughly 6 to 12 cycle PCR used a sample-barcoded 5' primer and a J-beta primer mix. The public reads were reanalyzed by TCRdb: fastp trimming at Q25, MiXCR alignment, in-frame beta chains only. For every CDR3 protein sequence, its rows merge into one entry that carries the most common genes and DNA. This sample holds about 780,000 distinct CDR3 sequences; about 46% were observed only once. The top ten constitute 15% to 20% of the sample. The sequenced sample consisted of blood. Receptors originate from a man older than 75 in good health.

This clonotype appeared a few times. CDR3 protein: CASSLMGPNTGELFF. In nucleotides, the CDR3 is TGTGCCAGCAGTTTAATGGGGCCGAACACCGGGGAGCTGTTTTTT. J is TRBJ2-2 and V is TRBV12-3 or TRBV12-4; the D gene is possibly TRBD1 (5 bases). CDR3 length: 15 amino acids. Trimming left V 2 bases short and J 0 bases short, with 7 bases between.

In this sample, this clonotype turned up a few times. The chain has TRBV2 and TRBJ2-7; 8 nucleotides line up with TRBD1. CDR3 length equals 14 residues. Germline values: CDR1 SNHLY, CDR2 FYNNEI. V shed 5 bases and J 2 bases; nucleotides not matched to a gene: 5. The CDR3 loop is CASSRQGTAYEQYF. The CDR3 coding sequence is TGTGCCAGCAGTCGACAGGGGACCGCCTACGAGCAGTACTTC.

The chain links TRBV28 to TRBJ1-2; 8 bases match TRBD1. The CDR3 covers 14 residues. Unmatched junction bases numbered 8, after V lost 6 bases and J lost 5 bases. From germline, CDR1 is MDHEN and CDR2 SYDVKM. CDR3 sequence (DNA): TGTGCCAGCAGCCGCGGGACAGGAGAATATGGCTACACCTTC. Protein sequence: CASSRGTGEYGYTF.

This clonotype turned up a few times. The J gene is TRBJ2-1, the V gene TRBV5-1; D tentatively fits TRBD1 or TRBD2 (6 bases each). Germline V lookup: CDR1 SGHRS, CDR2 YFSETQ. The V gene lost 0 bases and the J gene lost 6 bases, with 10 bases spanning the gap. The CDR3 is made up of 14 amino acids. CDR3 protein: CASSLGGAPNEQFF. In DNA, the CDR3 is TGCGCCAGCAGCTTGGGGGGGGCGCCCAATGAGCAGTTCTTC.

This clonotype showed up many times. The V call is TRBV5-1, the J call TRBJ2-1; 8 nucleotides align to TRBD2. V was pared by 0 bases and J by 2 bases, with 4 bases of the junction left unmatched. The CDR3 is 16 amino acids. Germline loops: CDR1 SGHRS, CDR2 YFSETQ. The CDR3 region has the DNA TGCGCCAGCAGCTTGGTGGCGCGGGAGGCCTACAATGAGCAGTTCTTC. Amino acid sequence: CASSLVAREAYNEQFF. The full variable domain, with the rest looked up from reference TRBV5-1 and TRBJ2-1, is KAGVTQTPRYLIKTRGQQVTLSCSPISGHRSVSWYQQTPGQGLQFLFEYFSETQRNKGNFPGRFSGRQFSNSRSEMNVSTLELGDSALYLCASSLVAREAYNEQFFGPGTRLTVL.

This sequence joins TRBV7-9 and TRBJ2-7; TRBD1 aligns across 8 bases. Trimming took 5 bases from V and 3 from J; bases not matched to a gene: 9. The CDR3 length is 15 residues. Germline V CDR1 and CDR2: SEHNR, FQNEAQ (reference sequence). The CDR3 bases are TGTGCCAGCAGCACTGGACAGACAGGGGACTACGAGCAGTACTTC. Encoded protein: CASSTGQTGDYEQYF.

The chain combines TRBV20-1 with TRBJ2-3; D is perhaps TRBD2 (6 bases). CDR1 DFQATT and CDR2 SNEGSKA come from the germline V gene (reference sequence). The CDR3 extends over 15 amino acids. The germline V and J ends were trimmed by 0 bases and 0 bases, with 10 bases remaining between them. CDR3 protein: CSAREGGVSTDTQYF. CDR3 bases: TGCAGTGCTAGAGAGGGCGGGGTTAGCACAGATACGCAGTATTTT.

J is TRBJ2-3 and V is TRBV13; a possible D gene is TRBD2 (6 bases). The CDR3 contains 17 residues. Germline CDR1 and CDR2: PRHDT and FYEKMQ (reference sequence). Trimming cost V 5 bases and J 0 bases, with 18 bases left between them. CDR3 DNA sequence: TGTGCCAGCAGCCTAAGCCGAGGTAGCGGTAGCACAGATACGCAGTATTTT. Protein product: CASSLSRGSGSTDTQYF.

The chain employs TRBV14 and TRBJ2-7; 13 bases are shared with TRBD2. The CDR3 consists of 20 residues. Germline lookup yields CDR1 SGHDN and CDR2 FVKESK. The ends lost 4 bases at V and 0 bases at J; junction bases unmatched: 15. The CDR3 sequence: CASSPIRTSGSTQSSYEQYF. The CDR3 nucleotides read TGTGCCAGCAGCCCTATCCGGACTAGCGGGAGCACTCAAAGCTCCTACGAGCAGTACTTC.

The V gene is TRBV9, the J gene TRBJ2-3; D gene unclear. The CDR3 is 15 residues long. The germline gives CDR1 SGDLS, CDR2 YYNGEE. Trimming removed 4 bases at V and 1 base at J, with 13 bases between. The DNA of the CDR3 is TGTGCCAGCAGCTTGCCCACGGGCCGCACAGATACGCAGTATTTT. This encodes CASSLPTGRTDTQYF.

The V call is TRBV10-3, the J call TRBJ2-1; unclear D gene. CDR1 is ENHRY, CDR2 SYGVKD, per germline. The CDR3 is 11 residues long. V was cut by 6 bases and J by 8 bases, with 8 bases left in between. CDR3 sequence: CAIRVLDEQFF. CDR3 bases: TGTGCCATCAGGGTGTTAGATGAGCAGTTCTTC.

V gene TRBV2 combines with J gene TRBJ1-6; a weak D match, TRBD1 (5 bases). Trimming removed 7 bases from V and 14 bases from J, with 21 bases in between. The CDR3 extends over 14 amino acids. Germline CDR1 and CDR2: SNHLY and FYNNEI. In DNA, the CDR3 is TGTGCCAGCACTGTGGGAGGGGCGACAGTTACCCTCCACTTT. Protein sequence: CASTVGGATVTLHF.

The V and J genes are TRBV24-1 and TRBJ2-1, with 8 bases lining up with TRBD2. V dropped 2 bases and J dropped 2; count of bases not matched to a gene: 1. Germline CDR1 is KGHDR and CDR2 is SFDVKD. CDR3 length: 15 residues. CDR3 region: CATSDSAGAYNEQFF. The CDR3 coding sequence is TGTGCCACCAGTGATTCAGCGGGAGCCTACAATGAGCAGTTCTTC.

The V and J genes are TRBV20-1 and TRBJ2-3; D is ambiguous. Trimming stripped 8 bases from V and 2 bases from J, with 17 bases between. The CDR3 sequence is 14 residues long. CDR1 is DFQATT and CDR2 is SNEGSKA in the germline V gene (reference sequence). In DNA form, the CDR3 reads TGCAGTACGCCGGGTGGACGGAACACAGATACGCAGTATTTT. The encoded protein is CSTPGGRNTDTQYF.

This clonotype was observed once. V gene TRBV20-1 combines with J gene TRBJ2-1; 8 positions agree with TRBD2. The tail of the sequence fits TRBJ2-7 better, so the J call may be wrong. The CDR3 is 15 residues long. CDR1 DFQATT and CDR2 SNEGSKA come from the germline V gene (reference sequence). CDR3 in amino acids: CSASRTGGAYNEQYF. In DNA form, the CDR3 reads TGCAGTGCTAGTAGAACGGGGGGGGCCTACAATGAGCAGTACTTC.

This clonotype was picked up a small number of times. This rearrangement joins TRBV11-2 to TRBJ2-5, with 10 bases that match TRBD2. J was trimmed by 4 bases and V by 1 base; bases with no gene match: 6. The CDR3 runs to 16 residues. The germline V gene has CDR1 SGHAT and CDR2 FQNNGV. CDR3 nucleotides: TGTGCCAGCAGCTTAGGGGCTAGCGGGAGCCCAGAGACCCAGTACTTC. Protein product: CASSLGASGSPETQYF.

Comment on this clonotype: At one boundary the junction diverges from the germline segment, which might be a read error. This chain joins TRBV6-5 and TRBJ2-1; D possibly corresponds to TRBD2 (6 bases). CDR3 size: 18 residues. CDR1 is MNHEY, CDR2 SVGAGI, per germline. In DNA form, the CDR3 reads TGTGTCAGCAGTTACGGTCGTGTCGGGAGTGTGAGAGGCAATGAGCAGTTCTTC. Its protein is CVSSYGRVGSVRGNEQFF.

The rearrangement uses TRBV10-3 and TRBJ1-6, with 9 bases identical to TRBD1. V was pared by 2 bases and J by 6 bases, with 5 bases of the junction left unmatched. CDR3 length equals 16 residues. The V gene's germline CDR1 is ENHRY and CDR2 SYGVKD. Here the CDR3 reads CAISELGQGSNSPLHF. The CDR3 nucleotides read TGTGCCATCAGTGAGCTCGGACAGGGGAGTAATTCACCCCTCCACTTT.

The rearrangement links TRBV3-1 to TRBJ2-7; D ambiguous. Trimming stripped 6 bases from V and 3 bases from J, with 18 bases between. CDR1 LGHDT and CDR2 YNNKEL come from the germline V gene (reference sequence). This CDR3 contains 15 residues. Written as DNA, the CDR3 is TGTGCCAGCAGAATTACCCCGGGCCGCTGCTACGAGCAGTACTTC. Its translation: CASRITPGRCYEQYF.